Shown below are 26 T cell receptor beta chains from a single sample sequenced in a study of beta chain features in type 1 diabetes. Their cognate antigens are unknown. Sequenced material consisted of expressed TCRB transcripts (all of the isolated RNA was reverse transcribed). Clones were sequenced by immunoSEQ multiplex PCR, and TCRdb holds only the in-frame ones, with some missing. Seen here are some 240,000 clones, 15% to 20% observed once, and the top ten hold 0.07% to 0.095%. Study findings and constraints: People with Type 1 diabetes carried modestly yet significantly shorter TCRB CDR3s in all four CD4+ subsets.

Material for sequencing was naive CD4+ T cells from blood. These receptors came from a man aged 30 to 39 with type 1 diabetes.

The V and J genes are TRBV9 and TRBJ2-1, with 7 nucleotides matching TRBD2. The CDR3 loop spans 15 amino acids. Germline values: CDR1 SGDLS, CDR2 YYNGEE. V dropped 1 base and J dropped 2; count of bases not matched to a gene: 3. The CDR3 spells CASSVTSDTYNEQFF. In DNA, the CDR3 is TGTGCCAGCAGCGTAACTAGCGATACCTACAATGAGCAGTTCTTC.

J is TRBJ2-7 and V is TRBV10-3; TRBD1 matches 9 bases. V lost 4 bases and J lost 4; bases outside the gene matches: 8. Germline V gives CDR1 ENHRY, CDR2 SYGVKD. CDR3 length equals 15 residues. This chain's CDR3 is CAISGVTGGDYEQYF. Here the CDR3 DNA reads TGTGCCATCAGTGGGGTTACAGGGGGCGATTACGAGCAGTACTTC.

The chain employs TRBV7-9 and TRBJ2-1; D may match TRBD1 or TRBD2 (5 bases each). Germline V lookup: CDR1 SEHNR, CDR2 FQNEAQ (reference sequence). The length of the CDR3 is 14 residues. V lost 5 bases and J lost 5, with 13 bases in between. CDR3 bases: TGTGCCAGCAGCCCCCGGGGACGGAACAATGAGCAGTTCTTC. Protein sequence: CASSPRGRNNEQFF. The variable domain in full, with the rest retrieved from reference TRBV7-9 and TRBJ2-1, is DTGVSQNPRHKITKRGQNVTFRCDPISEHNRLYWYRQTLGQGPEFLTYFQNEAQLEKSRLLSDRFSAERPKGSFSTLEIQRTEQGDSAMYLCASSPRGRNNEQFFGPGTRLTVL.

This clone was counted between two and nine times. CDR3 amino acids: CAISDSGTGSRTYEQYF. In DNA form, the CDR3 reads TGTGCCATCAGTGATTCCGGGACAGGGTCCAGAACCTACGAGCAGTACTTC. V and J are TRBV10-3 and TRBJ2-7; 9 nucleotides match TRBD1. Germline V gene sequence: CDR1 ENHRY, CDR2 SYGVKD. V trimming: 3 bases; J trimming: 2 bases; junction bases outside the gene matches: 11. The CDR3 runs 17 residues.

The rearrangement joins TRBV2 to TRBJ2-7; D call uncertain. V was trimmed by 5 bases and J by 3 bases, leaving 29 bases between them. The CDR3 runs to 19 residues. The germline CDR1 and CDR2 sequences are SNHLY and FYNNEI. In DNA form, the CDR3 reads TGTGCCAGCAGTTCCCAAGGACCCCGGGCTCGGGTAGAGGACTACGAGCAGTACTTC. This sequence encodes CASSSQGPRARVEDYEQYF.

J is TRBJ2-3 and V is TRBV7-6; TRBD2 aligns across 7 bases. The CDR3 loop spans 16 amino acids. CDR1 is SGHVS, CDR2 FNYEAQ, per germline. The ends lost 5 bases at V and 0 bases at J; junction bases unmatched: 8. Written as DNA, the CDR3 is TGTGCCAGCAGCAGTTTTAGCGGGTCTAGCACAGATACGCAGTATTTT. Translating it yields CASSSFSGSSTDTQYF. Combining the CDR3 with reference TRBV7-6 and TRBJ2-3 gives the whole variable domain GAGVSQSPRYKVTKRGQDVALRCDPISGHVSLYWYRQALGQGPEFLTYFNYEAQQDKSGLPNDRFSAERPEGSISTLTIQRTEQRDSAMYRCASSSFSGSSTDTQYFGPGTRLTVL.

The V gene is TRBV29-1, the J gene TRBJ2-3; tentatively, D is TRBD2 (6 bases). The CDR3 runs to 13 residues. Between the trimmed V and J ends, which lost 6 bases and 0 bases, there was a span of 10 bases. CDR1 and CDR2 from the germline V gene are SQVTM and ANQGSEA. CDR3: CSVEGRSTDTQYF. In DNA form, the CDR3 reads TGCAGCGTGGAGGGACGGAGCACAGATACGCAGTATTTT.

The chain uses TRBV7-3 and TRBJ2-6; D ambiguous. This CDR3 spans 12 amino acids. V shed 6 bases and J shed 2 bases, with 2 bases lying between them. Germline V lookup: CDR1 SGHTA, CDR2 FQGTGA. The CDR3 DNA is TGTGCCAGCAGTCCTGGGGCCAACGTCCTGACTTTC. It encodes CASSPGANVLTF.

This chain connects TRBV5-1 to TRBJ2-1; D gene ambiguous. Per the germline V gene, CDR1 is SGHRS and CDR2 is YFSETQ. Trimming stripped 0 bases from V and 5 bases from J, with 6 bases between. The CDR3 runs to 13 residues. The CDR3 sequence is CASSLEQNNEQFF. CDR3 coding DNA: TGCGCCAGCAGCTTGGAGCAGAACAATGAGCAGTTCTTC.

A few counts support this clone. This chain uses TRBV10-2 with TRBJ2-6, with TRBD1 matching 7 bases. V was pared by 6 bases and J by 2 bases, with 1 base of the junction left unmatched. CDR1 is WSHSY, CDR2 SAAADI, per germline. This CDR3 is 14 amino acids long. The CDR3 protein is CASRGTAGANVLTF. For the CDR3, the DNA is TGCGCCAGCAGAGGGACAGCTGGGGCCAACGTCCTGACTTTC.

This clone was detected a few times. This chain uses TRBV30 with TRBJ2-5, with 7 nucleotides matching TRBD1. This CDR3 contains 13 residues. The trim removed 5 bases at V and 3 bases at J, leaving 6 bases unmatched. Per the germline V gene, CDR1 is GTSNPN and CDR2 is SVGIG (reference sequence). The CDR3 region has the DNA TGTGCCTGGGCCCCTACAGGGGAAGAGACCCAGTACTTC. Protein product: CAWAPTGEETQYF.

This sequence joins TRBV9 and TRBJ2-1; 9 bases are a match to TRBD1. The CDR3 has 14 amino acids. Germline-derived CDR1 and CDR2 are SGDLS and YYNGEE. The ends lost 3 bases at V and 6 bases at J; junction bases unmatched: 4. This chain's CDR3 is CASSAAQGANEQFF. The DNA for the CDR3 is TGTGCCAGCAGCGCAGCACAGGGGGCCAATGAGCAGTTCTTC.

This clone was picked up a small number of times. The CDR3 DNA follows: TGTGCCAGCAGTATCCACAGGGATACTGAAGCTTTCTTT. Translating it yields CASSIHRDTEAFF. The chain recombines TRBV27 with TRBJ1-1; a weak D match, TRBD1 (6 bases). CDR1 and CDR2 from the germline V gene are MNHEY and SMNVEV (reference sequence). V was clipped by 5 bases and J by 5 bases, with 12 bases between them. This CDR3 is built from 13 residues.

This clone has only a few counts. The rearrangement joins TRBV7-9 to TRBJ2-1, with D possibly TRBD1 on 6 matching bases. The CDR3 consists of 14 residues. Germline-derived CDR1 and CDR2 are SEHNR and FQNEAQ (reference sequence). Trimming cost V 4 bases and J 4 bases, with 11 bases left between them. The CDR3 DNA is TGTGCCAGCAGCTCTTGGACAGATTACAATGAGCAGTTCTTC. It specifies CASSSWTDYNEQFF.

J is TRBJ1-5 and V is TRBV2; perhaps TRBD1 as D (5 bases). V was shortened by 6 bases and J by 4 bases, with 16 bases between the two germline ends. Germline CDR1 SNHLY, CDR2 FYNNEI. The CDR3 runs 15 residues. The DNA of the CDR3 is TGTGCCAGCAGACCGGCGCGGGGGTCAAATCAGCCCCAGCATTTT. It specifies CASRPARGSNQPQHF. Full variable domain (rest looked up from reference TRBV2 and TRBJ1-5): EPEVTQTPSHQVTQMGQEVILRCVPISNHLYFYWYRQILGQKVEFLVSFYNNEISEKSEIFDDQFSVERPDGSNFTLKIRSTKLEDSAMYFCASRPARGSNQPQHFGDGTRLSIL.

This rearrangement joins TRBV9 to TRBJ1-5; 10 positions match TRBD1. This CDR3 comprises 15 residues. J gave up 4 bases and V 0 bases, and 1 base lay outside the gene matches. Germline CDR1 is SGDLS and CDR2 is YYNGEE. CDR3 sequence (DNA): TGTGCCAGCAGCGTAGGACAGGGGGCAAATCAGCCCCAGCATTTT. As protein: CASSVGQGANQPQHF.

The CDR3 is CSVGTSYTYEQYF. The CDR3 DNA reads TGCAGCGTTGGGACTAGTTATACCTACGAGCAGTACTTC. The chain links TRBV29-1 to TRBJ2-7, with 7 bases fitting TRBD2. The CDR3 is 13 residues long. Losses at the gene ends were 4 bases for V and 2 bases for J; bases not matched to a gene: 5. Germline-derived CDR1 and CDR2 are SQVTM and ANQGSEA.

In this sample, this clone turned up a few times. The chain has TRBV30 and TRBJ2-3; weak D call: TRBD2 (5 bases). V was trimmed by 2 bases and J by 3 bases, leaving 9 bases between them. The CDR3 is 13 residues long. Germline-derived CDR1 and CDR2 are GTSNPN and SVGIG (reference sequence). The CDR3 DNA sequence: TGTGCCTGGAGTCCCCGAGGGACAGATACGCAGTATTTT. Residues: CAWSPRGTDTQYF.

The J gene is TRBJ2-6, the V gene TRBV5-6; unclear D gene. The CDR3 extends over 14 amino acids. Germline V gives CDR1 SGHDT, CDR2 YYEEEE. V was pared by 4 bases and J by 0 bases, with 5 bases between. CDR3 sequence (DNA): TGTGCCAGCAGCCTACTCTCTGGGGCCAACGTCCTGACTTTC. Protein product: CASSLLSGANVLTF.

This clone was detected a few times. The chain is built from TRBV29-1 and TRBJ2-2, with 12 nucleotides matching TRBD2. Germline V gives CDR1 SQVTM, CDR2 ANQGSEA. The CDR3 is 14 residues long. V dropped 4 bases and J dropped 7; count of bases not matched to a gene: 4. The CDR3 region has the DNA TGCAGCGTTGGAACTAGCGGGAGGATCGGGGAGCTGTTTTTT. Amino acid sequence: CSVGTSGRIGELFF.

This clone was counted only a few times. The rearrangement links TRBV29-1 to TRBJ2-7; tentative D call: TRBD2 (6 bases). This CDR3 has 13 amino acids. With 5 bases removed from V and 0 bases from J, the gap between germline ends came to 11 bases. Per germline, CDR1 SQVTM and CDR2 ANQGSEA. As DNA, the CDR3 is TGCAGCGTTAAGGGACTCCACTCCTACGAGCAGTACTTC. Encoded protein: CSVKGLHSYEQYF.

This clone was counted between two and nine times. The chain couples TRBV9 to TRBJ2-7; D is perhaps TRBD1 (6 bases). The CDR3 is 17 amino acids. V lost 0 bases and J 0 bases, leaving 16 bases between the germline ends. Looked up from germline, CDR1 is SGDLS and CDR2 is YYNGEE. The CDR3: CASSVGVTGRRSYEQYF. The DNA for the CDR3 is TGTGCCAGCAGCGTAGGAGTTACAGGGCGACGCTCCTACGAGCAGTACTTC.

The rearrangement uses TRBV14 and TRBJ2-1; D unclear. Germline V gene lookup returns CDR1 SGHDN and CDR2 FVKESK. The V and J ends lost 0 bases and 10 bases respectively, with 10 bases between them. This CDR3 is built from 13 residues. The CDR3 nucleotides read TGTGCCAGCAGCCAAGAGCTTGGAAGAGAGCAGTTCTTC. Translated: CASSQELGREQFF.

In this sample, this clone turned up once. The chain links TRBV19 to TRBJ2-7; D call uncertain. Trimming pared 1 base from V and 3 bases from J, leaving 7 bases between. This CDR3 has 13 amino acids. CDR1 and CDR2 from the germline V gene are LNHDA and SQIVND (reference sequence). CDR3 DNA: TGTGCCAGTAGTATAGGAGCCAGCTACGAGCAGTACTTC. It codes for CASSIGASYEQYF.

The chain employs TRBV11-1 and TRBJ2-1, with 9 bases identical to TRBD2. This CDR3 comprises 16 residues. The J segment lost 7 bases and the V segment lost 5 bases, leaving 12 bases of the junction unmatched. Germline CDR1 SGHAT, CDR2 FQDESV (reference sequence). In nucleotides, the CDR3 is TGTGCCAGCAGCCTCGGGGCTGGACTAGCGAGGAATGAGCAGTTCTTC. Protein product: CASSLGAGLARNEQFF.

The CDR3 DNA follows: TGTGCCAGCAGCTCGCCAAATACGCAGTATTTT. This encodes CASSSPNTQYF. The rearrangement links TRBV7-3 to TRBJ2-3; D call uncertain. This CDR3 region has 11 residues. Trimming shortened V by 4 bases and J by 7 bases, and 6 bases separated the two germline ends. Germline V gives CDR1 SGHTA, CDR2 FQGTGA.